What follows are 9 T cell receptor beta chains derived from one specimen sequenced in a study of naive and memory T cell subsets listed by TCRdb under 2017. Broad study findings and their caveats: A few larger clonotypes were found in naive repertoires, especially CD8, and these larger clonotypes were possibly memory cells re-expressing CD45RA.

Their specific antigens are unknown. The library was obtained by UMI-ligation and nested PCR. Sequencer: Illumina MiSeq. An equimolar mix of two oligonucleotides covering both TRBC1 and TRBC2 was used as the beta constant-region primer. The ligated cDNA went through four rounds of PCR with nested alpha and beta constant-region primers together with the SP2 primer. The public sequencing data were trimmed at Q25 with fastp and processed into clonotypes with MiXCR by TCRdb, which kept only in-frame beta chains. Rows are unified per CDR3 protein, each entry keeping the most common DNA and genes. In this sample the table shows about 160,000 distinct CDR3 sequences, about 20% of which occur a single time. About 0.11% of the sample is in the top ten clones. Material for sequencing was naive CD4+ T cells from blood. The meaning of the sample's cell subset or site label: naive T cells, CD45RA high CD27+. The source is a human donor in good health.

This clonotype turned up a few times. CDR3 nucleotide sequence: TGCAGTGCTAGAGATAAGAGCGGATGGGTCTATGGCTACACCTTC. It translates to CSARDKSGWVYGYTF. The chain has TRBV20-1 and TRBJ1-2; D uncertain. This CDR3 is built from 15 residues. CDR1 DFQATT and CDR2 SNEGSKA come from the germline V gene (reference sequence). The V and J ends lost 0 bases and 4 bases respectively, with 15 bases between them.

This clonotype appeared many times. V gene TRBV4-2 combines with J gene TRBJ1-6, with unresolved D. V lost 1 base and J lost 7, with 8 bases in between. The CDR3 is 14 amino acids. CDR1 is LGHNA and CDR2 is YNFKEQ in the germline V gene. CDR3 coding DNA: TGTGCCAGCAGCCAAGGGGGTCAGAATTCACCCCTCCACTTT. Amino acids: CASSQGGQNSPLHF.

The V gene is TRBV12-3 or TRBV12-4, the J gene TRBJ2-7; 9 nucleotides align to TRBD2. This CDR3 spans 14 amino acids. V shed 2 bases and J 7 bases; nucleotides not matched to a gene: 6. The CDR3 protein is CASSLRSSGDEQYF. CDR3 coding DNA: TGTGCCAGCAGTTTAAGGTCTAGCGGGGATGAGCAGTACTTC.

This clonotype has a handful of counts. The chain carries TRBV11-2 and TRBJ2-3; 8 bases are a match to TRBD2. V was pared by 3 bases and J by 7 bases, with 12 bases of the junction left unmatched. Germline CDR1 SGHAT, CDR2 FQNNGV. The CDR3 sequence is 16 residues long. CDR3: CASSLIIPGGPNTQYF. DNA for the CDR3: TGTGCCAGCAGCTTGATTATCCCGGGAGGGCCCAATACGCAGTATTTT.

This clonotype was found a few times. J is TRBJ1-2 and V is TRBV19, with 9 bases that match TRBD1. This CDR3 comprises 13 residues. Germline V lookup: CDR1 LNHDA, CDR2 SQIVND (reference sequence). Germline trimming cut 4 bases from V and 7 bases from J; bases unmatched to any gene: 4. The CDR3 loop reads CASSTGQGTGYTF. The CDR3 DNA reads as TGTGCCAGTAGTACCGGACAGGGGACTGGCTACACCTTC.

In its sample, this clonotype was seen a few times. The V gene is TRBV29-1, the J gene TRBJ2-3; D uncertain. The germline CDR1 and CDR2 sequences are SQVTM and ANQGSEA. The CDR3 spans 14 residues. Trimming shortened V by 1 base and J by 0 bases, and 8 bases separated the two germline ends. Here the CDR3 DNA reads TGCAGCGTTGAAGGTACCACTAGCACAGATACGCAGTATTTT. Translation gives CSVEGTTSTDTQYF.

CDR3 protein: CASSVIWPGASTGELFF. Here the CDR3 DNA reads TGTGCCAGCAGCGTGATCTGGCCGGGAGCGAGCACCGGGGAGCTGTTTTTT. This chain links TRBV7-2 with TRBJ2-2; D is perhaps TRBD2 (6 bases). The length of the CDR3 is 17 residues. V was cut by 5 bases and J by 4 bases, with 20 bases left in between. Germline V CDR1 and CDR2: SGHTA, FQGNSA.

The genes are TRBV5-1 and TRBJ1-3, with 10 bases identical to TRBD1. Germline assignment: CDR1 SGHRS and CDR2 YFSETQ. V shed 3 bases, J shed 0 bases, and the junction held 6 bases outside the gene matches. CDR3 size: 17 residues. CDR3 residues: CASSSGTGVGSGNTIYF. The CDR3 bases are TGCGCCAGCAGCTCCGGGACAGGGGTGGGCTCTGGAAACACCATATATTTT.

In this sample, this clonotype turned up many times. V is TRBV29-1 and J is TRBJ2-2; no firm D call. The CDR3 is 11 amino acids. Germline assignment: CDR1 SQVTM and CDR2 ANQGSEA. V lost 5 bases, J lost 2 bases, and 3 bases lay in between. The CDR3 DNA reads as TGCAGCGTTCATAACACCGGGGAGCTGTTTTTT. Residues: CSVHNTGELFF.